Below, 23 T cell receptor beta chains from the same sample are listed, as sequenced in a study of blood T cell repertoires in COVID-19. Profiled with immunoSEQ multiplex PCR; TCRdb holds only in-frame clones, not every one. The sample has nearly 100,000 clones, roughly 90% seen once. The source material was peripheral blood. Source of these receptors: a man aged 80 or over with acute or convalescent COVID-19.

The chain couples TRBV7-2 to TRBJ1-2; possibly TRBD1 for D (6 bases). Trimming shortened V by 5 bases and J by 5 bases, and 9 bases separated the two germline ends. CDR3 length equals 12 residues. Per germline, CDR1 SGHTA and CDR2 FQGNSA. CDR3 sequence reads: CASSDRFYGYTF. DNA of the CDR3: TGTGCCAGCAGCGACAGGTTTTATGGCTACACCTTC.

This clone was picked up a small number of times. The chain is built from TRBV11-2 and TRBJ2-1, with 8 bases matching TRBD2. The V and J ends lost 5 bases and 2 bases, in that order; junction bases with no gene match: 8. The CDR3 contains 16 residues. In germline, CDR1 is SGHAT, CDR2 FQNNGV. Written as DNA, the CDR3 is TGTGCCAGCAGCAGAGAGCGGGAGCCCGCCTACAATGAGCAGTTCTTC. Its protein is CASSREREPAYNEQFF.

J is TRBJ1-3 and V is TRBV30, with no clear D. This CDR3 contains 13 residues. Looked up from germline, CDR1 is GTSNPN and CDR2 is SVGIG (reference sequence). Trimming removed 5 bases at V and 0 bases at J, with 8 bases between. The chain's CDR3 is CAWSLNSGNTIYF. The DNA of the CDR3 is TGTGCCTGGTCCCTTAACTCTGGAAACACCATATATTTT.

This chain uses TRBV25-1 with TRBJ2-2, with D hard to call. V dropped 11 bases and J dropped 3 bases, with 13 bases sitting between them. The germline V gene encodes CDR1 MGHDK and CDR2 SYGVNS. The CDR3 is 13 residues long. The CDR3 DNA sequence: TGTGCCTCCACGCGGTCCTACACCGGGGAGCTGTTTTTT. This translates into CASTRSYTGELFF.

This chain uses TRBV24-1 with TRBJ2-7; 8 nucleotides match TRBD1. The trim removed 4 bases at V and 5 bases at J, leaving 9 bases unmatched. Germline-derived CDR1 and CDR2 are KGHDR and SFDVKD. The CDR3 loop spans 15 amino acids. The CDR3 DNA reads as TGTGCCACCAGTGACCGCCGGACAGGGAGAAACGAGCAGTACTTC. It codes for CATSDRRTGRNEQYF.

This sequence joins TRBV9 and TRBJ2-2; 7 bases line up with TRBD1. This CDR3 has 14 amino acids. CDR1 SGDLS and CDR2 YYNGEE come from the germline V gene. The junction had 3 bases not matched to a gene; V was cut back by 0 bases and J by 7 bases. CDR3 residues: CASSVDQGVGELFF. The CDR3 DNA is TGTGCCAGCAGCGTAGACCAGGGGGTCGGGGAGCTGTTTTTT. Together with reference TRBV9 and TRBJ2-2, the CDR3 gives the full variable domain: DSGVTQTPKHLITATGQRVTLRCSPRSGDLSVYWYQQSLDQGLQFLIQYYNGEERAKGNILERFSAQQFPDLHSELNLSSLELGDSALYFCASSVDQGVGELFFGEGSRLTVL.

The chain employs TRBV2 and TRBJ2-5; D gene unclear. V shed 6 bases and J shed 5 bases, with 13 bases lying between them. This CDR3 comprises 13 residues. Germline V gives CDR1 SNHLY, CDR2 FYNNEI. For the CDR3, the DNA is TGTGCCAGCAGGGTGAACCAGGTGGAGACCCAGTACTTC. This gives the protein CASRVNQVETQYF.

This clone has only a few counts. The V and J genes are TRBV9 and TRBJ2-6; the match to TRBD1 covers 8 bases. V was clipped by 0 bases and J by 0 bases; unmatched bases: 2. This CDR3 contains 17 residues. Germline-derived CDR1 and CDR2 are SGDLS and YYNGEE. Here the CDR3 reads CASSVGDRTSGANVLTF. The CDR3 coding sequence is TGTGCCAGCAGCGTAGGGGACAGGACCTCTGGGGCCAACGTCCTGACTTTC.

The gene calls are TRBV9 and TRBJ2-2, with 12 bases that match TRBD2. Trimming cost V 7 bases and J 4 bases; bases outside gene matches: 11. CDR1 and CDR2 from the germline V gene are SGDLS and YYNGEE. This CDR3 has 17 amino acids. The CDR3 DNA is TGTGCCAGCGGGTTAGGACTAGCGGGATTAAGCACCGGGGAGCTGTTTTTT. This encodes CASGLGLAGLSTGELFF.

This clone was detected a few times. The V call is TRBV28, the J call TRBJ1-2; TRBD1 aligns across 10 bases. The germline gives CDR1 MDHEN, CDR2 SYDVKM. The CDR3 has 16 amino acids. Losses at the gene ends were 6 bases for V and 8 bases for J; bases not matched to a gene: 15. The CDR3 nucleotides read TGTGCCAGCAGCCTCACCTCCGGGACAGGGGTTGGCGGCTACACCTTC. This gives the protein CASSLTSGTGVGGYTF.

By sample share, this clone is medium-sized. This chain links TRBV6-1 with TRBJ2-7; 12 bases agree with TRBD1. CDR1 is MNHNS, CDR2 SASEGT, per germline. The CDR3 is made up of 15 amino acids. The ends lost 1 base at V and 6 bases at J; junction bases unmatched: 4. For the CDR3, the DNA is TGTGCCAGCAGTGAAGAAGGGACAGGGGGCTTCGAGCAGTACTTC. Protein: CASSEEGTGGFEQYF.

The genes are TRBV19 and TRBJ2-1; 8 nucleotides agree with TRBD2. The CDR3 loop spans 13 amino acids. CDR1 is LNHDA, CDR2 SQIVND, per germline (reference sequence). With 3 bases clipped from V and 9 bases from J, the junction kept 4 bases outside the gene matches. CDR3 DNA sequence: TGTGCCAGTAGTATGCTAGCGGGCGGTGAGCAGTTCTTC. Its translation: CASSMLAGGEQFF.

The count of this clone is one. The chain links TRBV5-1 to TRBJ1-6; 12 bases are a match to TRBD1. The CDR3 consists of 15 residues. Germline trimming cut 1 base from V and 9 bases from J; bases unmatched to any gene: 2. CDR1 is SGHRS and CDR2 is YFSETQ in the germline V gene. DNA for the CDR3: TGCGCCAGCAGCTTGAGGGGACAGGGGGCTTCACCCCTCCACTTT. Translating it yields CASSLRGQGASPLHF.

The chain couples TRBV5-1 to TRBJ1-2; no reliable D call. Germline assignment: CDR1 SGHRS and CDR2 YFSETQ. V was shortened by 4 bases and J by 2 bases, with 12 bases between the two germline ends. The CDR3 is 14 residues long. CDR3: CASSPGGENYGYTF. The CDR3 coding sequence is TGCGCCAGCAGCCCAGGTGGTGAAAACTATGGCTACACCTTC.

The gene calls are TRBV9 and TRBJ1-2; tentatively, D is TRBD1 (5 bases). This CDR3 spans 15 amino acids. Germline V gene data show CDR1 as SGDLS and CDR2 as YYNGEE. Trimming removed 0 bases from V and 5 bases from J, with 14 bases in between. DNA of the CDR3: TGTGCCAGCAGCGTAGAGGAAGGGGTGAGATATGGCTACACCTTC. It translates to CASSVEEGVRYGYTF. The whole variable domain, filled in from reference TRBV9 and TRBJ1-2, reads DSGVTQTPKHLITATGQRVTLRCSPRSGDLSVYWYQQSLDQGLQFLIQYYNGEERAKGNILERFSAQQFPDLHSELNLSSLELGDSALYFCASSVEEGVRYGYTFGSGTRLTVV.

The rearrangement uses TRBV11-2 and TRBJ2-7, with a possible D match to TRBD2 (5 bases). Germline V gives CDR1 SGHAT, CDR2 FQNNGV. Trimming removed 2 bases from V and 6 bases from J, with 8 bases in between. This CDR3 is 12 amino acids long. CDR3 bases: TGTGCCAGCAGCTTAACGGGGAGCGAGCAGTACTTC. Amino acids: CASSLTGSEQYF. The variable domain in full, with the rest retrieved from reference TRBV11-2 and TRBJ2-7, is EAGVAQSPRYKIIEKRQSVAFWCNPISGHATLYWYQQILGQGPKLLIQFQNNGVVDDSQLPKDRFSAERLKGVDSTLKIQPAKLEDSAVYLCASSLTGSEQYFGPGTRLTVT.

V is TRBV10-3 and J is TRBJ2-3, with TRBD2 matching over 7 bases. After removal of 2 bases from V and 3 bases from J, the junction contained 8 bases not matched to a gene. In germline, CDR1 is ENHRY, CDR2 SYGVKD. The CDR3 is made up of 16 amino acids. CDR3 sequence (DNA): TGTGCCATCAGTGAGGGGGGGGACTACCCTACAGATACGCAGTATTTT. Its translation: CAISEGGDYPTDTQYF.

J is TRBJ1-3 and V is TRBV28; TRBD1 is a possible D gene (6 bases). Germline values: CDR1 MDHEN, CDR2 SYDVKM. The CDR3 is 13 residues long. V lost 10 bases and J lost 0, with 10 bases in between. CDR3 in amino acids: CAITGISGNTIYF. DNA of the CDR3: TGTGCCATCACAGGGATCTCTGGAAACACCATATATTTT. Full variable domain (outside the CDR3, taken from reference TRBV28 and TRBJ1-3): DVKVTQSSRYLVKRTGEKVFLECVQDMDHENMFWYRQDPGLGLRLIYFSYDVKMKEKGDIPEGYSVSREKKERFSLILESASTNQTSMYLCAITGISGNTIYFGEGSWLTVV.

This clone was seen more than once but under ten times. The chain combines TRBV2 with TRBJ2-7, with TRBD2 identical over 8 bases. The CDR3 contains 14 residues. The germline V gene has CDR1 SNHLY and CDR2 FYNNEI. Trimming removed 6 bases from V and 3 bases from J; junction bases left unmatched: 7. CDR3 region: CASRLLAVNYEQYF. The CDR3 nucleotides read TGTGCCAGCAGGTTACTAGCGGTTAACTACGAGCAGTACTTC.

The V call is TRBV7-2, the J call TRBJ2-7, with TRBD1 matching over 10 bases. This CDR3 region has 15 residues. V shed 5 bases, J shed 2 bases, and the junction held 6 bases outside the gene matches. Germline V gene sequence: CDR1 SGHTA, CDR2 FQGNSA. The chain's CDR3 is CASSTRTGGPYEQYF. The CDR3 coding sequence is TGTGCCAGCAGCACCCGGACAGGGGGTCCCTACGAGCAGTACTTC.

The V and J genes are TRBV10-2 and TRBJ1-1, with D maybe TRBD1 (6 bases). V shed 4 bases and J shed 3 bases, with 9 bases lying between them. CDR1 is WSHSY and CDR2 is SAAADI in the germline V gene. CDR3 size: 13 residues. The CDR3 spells CASSVQGYTEAFF. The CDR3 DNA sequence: TGCGCCAGCAGTGTCCAGGGGTACACTGAAGCTTTCTTT.

The CDR3 loop reads CASSTGQGTRNQPQHF. The CDR3 DNA reads as TGTGCCAGCAGCACGGGACAGGGTACCCGAAATCAGCCCCAGCATTTT. The V gene is TRBV5-6, the J gene TRBJ1-5; 9 bases line up with TRBD1. CDR3 length equals 16 residues. Germline CDR1 SGHDT, CDR2 YYEEEE. Unmatched junction bases numbered 9, after V lost 4 bases and J lost 4 bases.

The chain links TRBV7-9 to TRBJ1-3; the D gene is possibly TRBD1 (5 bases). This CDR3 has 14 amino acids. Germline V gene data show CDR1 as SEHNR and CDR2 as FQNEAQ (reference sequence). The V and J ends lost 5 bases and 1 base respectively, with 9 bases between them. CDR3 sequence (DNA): TGTGCCAGCAGCGCCGCAGGGTCTGGAAACACCATATATTTT. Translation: CASSAAGSGNTIYF.